This TCR beta chain was captured by sequencing in a study of blood T cells in healthy people across ages. Overall study findings and caveats: Higher diversity and more naive CD4+ cells were features of long-lived donors, compared to aged donors. TCR beta diversity, measured per million T cells, fell in a roughly linear way with age.

The CDR3 has 16 amino acids. From germline, CDR1 is MNHEY and CDR2 SMNVEV (reference sequence). V dropped 1 base and J dropped 2; count of bases not matched to a gene: 1. In this sample, this clonotype turned up once. What it recognizes is unknown. PCR was performed a second time for about 7 to 11 cycles using a sample-barcoded 5' primer and a J-beta primer mix. From the 5' RACE reads, TCRdb called clonotypes with MiXCR, one entry per CDR3 protein. Here the sample spans around 940,000 distinct CDR3 sequences, roughly 51% being singletons. This receptor was identified in a woman aged 55-70 years in good health. The sample taken for sequencing was blood. The rearrangement links TRBV27 to TRBJ2-1; the match to TRBD2 covers 11 bases. Written as DNA, the CDR3 is TGTGCCAGCAGTTTATTTAGCGGGAGGGCCTACAATGAGCAGTTCTTC. Translation gives CASSLFSGRAYNEQFF.